A single sample gave rise to the 19 T cell receptor beta chains below, sequenced in a study of cytomegalovirus exposure and HLA in healthy donors. Vbeta (60) and Jbeta (13) primers were used in the PCR. This table comes from immunoSEQ multiplex PCR, and its TCRdb copy is limited to in-frame clones, with some not included. The profile shows about 37,000 clones, 68% of them singletons. Sequenced input: PBMCs. The receptors here all came from a man aged 35 to 55 in good health and CMV-seronegative.

This clone was seen more than once but under ten times. This chain links TRBV7-2 with TRBJ1-4, with a possible D match to TRBD1 (6 bases). The CDR3 extends over 16 amino acids. Germline lookup yields CDR1 SGHTA and CDR2 FQGNSA. The V and J ends lost 0 bases and 8 bases respectively, with 16 bases between them. CDR3 DNA: TGTGCCAGCAGCTTAGCCGCGGCAGGGGTGTCAGAAAAACTGTTTTTT. Amino acid sequence: CASSLAAAGVSEKLFF.

This sequence joins TRBV19 and TRBJ1-5, with 7 positions matching TRBD1. Per germline, CDR1 LNHDA and CDR2 SQIVND (reference sequence). V gave up 4 bases and J gave up 0 bases; unmatched junction bases: 18. CDR3 length equals 20 residues. The CDR3 sequence: CASSKGALTDRSYSNQPQHF. The CDR3 DNA sequence: TGTGCCAGTAGTAAGGGGGCCTTGACGGACAGAAGTTATAGCAATCAGCCCCAGCATTTT.

The chain links TRBV7-9 to TRBJ2-3; maybe TRBD2 (6 bases). CDR1 and CDR2 (germline): SEHNR, FQNEAQ (reference sequence). The germline V and J ends were trimmed by 2 bases and 5 bases, with 11 bases remaining between them. This CDR3 is built from 14 residues. In DNA, the CDR3 is TGTGCCAGCAGCTTACCAGGGACTCGAGATACGCAGTATTTT. As protein: CASSLPGTRDTQYF.

The chain has TRBV5-4 and TRBJ2-5; TRBD2 aligns across 15 bases. From germline, CDR1 is SGHNT and CDR2 YYREEE (reference sequence). This CDR3 spans 15 amino acids. Unmatched junction bases numbered 9, after V lost 2 bases and J lost 13 bases. The chain's CDR3 is CASSFWGLAGGTLYF. CDR3 bases: TGTGCCAGCAGCTTTTGGGGACTAGCGGGGGGTACGTTGTACTTC.

Only one count was recorded for this clone. The chain joins TRBV2 to TRBJ2-7; 7 bases line up with TRBD2. V lost 5 bases and J lost 3; bases outside the gene matches: 7. Germline V gene sequence: CDR1 SNHLY, CDR2 FYNNEI. The CDR3 contains 14 residues. Here the CDR3 DNA reads TGTGCCAGCAGTTCCGGGACTACTTACTACGAGCAGTACTTC. Translated, it gives CASSSGTTYYEQYF.

The chain employs TRBV30 and TRBJ2-5, with 8 bases that match TRBD1. Looked up from germline, CDR1 is GTSNPN and CDR2 is SVGIG (reference sequence). The CDR3 has 15 residues. V lost 3 bases to trimming and J lost 1 base; unmatched junction nucleotides: 7. CDR3 coding DNA: TGTGCCTGGAGCACAGGGGGTAAAATCCAAGAGACCCAGTACTTC. Residues: CAWSTGGKIQETQYF.

This clone was seen a few times. DNA for the CDR3: TGCGCCAGCAGCCGGGACAGGGGAGCCTACGAGCAGTACTTC. As protein: CASSRDRGAYEQYF. This rearrangement joins TRBV5-1 to TRBJ2-7, with 10 nucleotides matching TRBD1. The CDR3 length is 14 residues. With V trimmed by 4 bases and J by 2 bases, 3 bases remained unmatched. From germline, CDR1 is SGHRS and CDR2 YFSETQ.

V and J are TRBV19 and TRBJ1-2; 8 bases are a match to TRBD1. Germline V gene sequence: CDR1 LNHDA, CDR2 SQIVND (reference sequence). The CDR3 contains 13 residues. V shed 6 bases, J shed 6 bases, and the junction held 6 bases outside the gene matches. CDR3 in DNA: TGTGCCAGTAGGACGGACAGGGCCGATGGCTACACCTTC. Translated: CASRTDRADGYTF.

V and J are TRBV7-2 and TRBJ2-7; unclear D gene. The germline V gene encodes CDR1 SGHTA and CDR2 FQGNSA. The CDR3 totals 14 residues. The V end was cut by 5 bases, the J end by 3 bases, with 14 bases between. CDR3: CASSPGWRVYEQYF. CDR3 sequence (DNA): TGTGCCAGCAGCCCCGGGTGGCGCGTCTACGAGCAGTACTTC.

This CDR3 is CASSHTRNNEQFF. CDR3 in DNA: TGTGCCAGCAGCCACACTAGAAACAATGAGCAGTTCTTC. This rearrangement joins TRBV5-4 to TRBJ2-1; weak D call: TRBD2 (5 bases). V lost 4 bases and J 5 bases, leaving 10 bases between the germline ends. The CDR3 has 13 residues. Germline V gene data show CDR1 as SGHNT and CDR2 as YYREEE (reference sequence). Variable domain in full (rest from reference TRBV5-4 and TRBJ2-1): ETGVTQSPTHLIKTRGQQVTLRCSSQSGHNTVSWYQQALGQGPQFIFQYYREEENGRGNFPPRFSGLQFPNYSSELNVNALELDDSALYLCASSHTRNNEQFFGPGTRLTVL.

DNA for the CDR3: TGTGCCAGCAGCCAAGGGCAGGACACCGGGGAGCTGTTTTTT. This codes for CASSQGQDTGELFF. V and J are TRBV4-2 and TRBJ2-2; D remains ambiguous. The CDR3 consists of 14 residues. The germline gives CDR1 LGHNA, CDR2 YNFKEQ. Trimming left V 1 base short and J 3 bases short, with 6 bases between.

Only a few counts were recorded for this clone. The genes are TRBV15 and TRBJ2-7; TRBD1 matches 9 bases. Germline V gene lookup returns CDR1 LNHNV and CDR2 YYDKDF (reference sequence). V lost 5 bases, J lost 3 bases, and 8 bases stayed unmatched. This CDR3 comprises 15 residues. DNA for the CDR3: TGTGCCACCAGCGTAGGCCCGGGACAGGGCTACGAGCAGTACTTC. Residues: CATSVGPGQGYEQYF.

Only a few counts were recorded for this clone. The rearrangement uses TRBV12-1 and TRBJ1-4; whether TRBD1, the table's D call, matches the DNA was not checked. TRBV12-1 is shown as a pseudogene. CDR3 size: 18 residues. The CDR3 protein is CASSFGRGRNCSNEKLFF. As DNA, the CDR3 is TGTGCCAGCAGCTTTGGGAGGGGGCGGAATTGTTCGAATGAAAAACTGTTTTTT.

This clone was seen only once. J is TRBJ1-1 and V is TRBV6-5; the D gene is possibly TRBD1 (6 bases). Trimming removed 4 bases at V and 4 bases at J, with 19 bases between. The CDR3 covers 16 residues. The germline CDR1 and CDR2 sequences are MNHEY and SVGAGI. The CDR3 protein is CASSSRGASLGTEAFF. The DNA for the CDR3 is TGTGCCAGCAGTTCCCGGGGGGCGAGCCTGGGCACTGAAGCTTTCTTT.

This clone appeared a few times. In DNA form, the CDR3 reads TGTGCCAGCAGCACAGGCCCGGTCTCTGGAAACACCATATATTTT. Translating it yields CASSTGPVSGNTIYF. The gene calls are TRBV7-4 and TRBJ1-3; D is possibly TRBD1 (5 bases). This CDR3 has 15 residues. Per the germline V gene, CDR1 is SGHVT and CDR2 is SQSDAQ. V dropped 5 bases and J dropped 0 bases, with 11 bases sitting between them.

The chain recombines TRBV10-3 with TRBJ2-5; 9 positions match TRBD2. J lost 2 bases, V lost 6 bases, and 4 bases had no gene match. The V gene's germline CDR1 is ENHRY and CDR2 SYGVKD. This CDR3 has 14 amino acids. The CDR3 DNA reads TGTGCCATCAGAGGGACTAGCCAGCAAGAGACCCAGTACTTC. Translated: CAIRGTSQQETQYF.

V is TRBV6-5 and J is TRBJ1-2; 12 positions agree with TRBD1. V trimming: 7 bases; J trimming: 7 bases; junction bases outside the gene matches: 7. The CDR3 runs 14 residues. Germline V lookup: CDR1 MNHEY, CDR2 SVGAGI. CDR3 sequence reads: CASTRGTGGSGYTF. The CDR3 DNA reads TGTGCCAGCACACGAGGGACAGGGGGCAGTGGCTACACCTTC.

The rearrangement joins TRBV27 to TRBJ2-3; 8 nucleotides match TRBD2. CDR1 MNHEY and CDR2 SMNVEV come from the germline V gene (reference sequence). The CDR3 loop spans 14 amino acids. The V and J ends lost 6 bases and 6 bases, in that order; junction bases with no gene match: 8. This CDR3 is CASRRGGLTDTQYF. Written as DNA, the CDR3 is TGTGCCAGCAGACGGGGGGGCCTAACGGATACGCAGTATTTT.

The V call is TRBV5-6, the J call TRBJ2-2; 10 bases match TRBD2. V gave up 2 bases and J gave up 4 bases; unmatched junction bases: 5. The CDR3 is 16 residues long. Germline lookup yields CDR1 SGHDT and CDR2 YYEEEE. CDR3 bases: TGTGCCAGCAGCTTATTAGCGGGGGGCCGCACCGGGGAGCTGTTTTTT. This codes for CASSLLAGGRTGELFF.